The 26 T cell receptor beta chains given below trace back to one sample, sequenced in a study of blood T cell repertoires in COVID-19. Using immunoSEQ multiplex PCR, the repertoire was profiled, and TCRdb retains in-frame clones only, with some absent. Of 150,000 to 200,000 clones listed, around 79% are singletons. Sequencing input: peripheral blood. These receptors originate from a woman aged 40 to 50 with COVID-19, enrolled during active disease.

The V call is TRBV5-1, the J call TRBJ2-2, with 11 bases aligning to TRBD2. Germline V gene lookup returns CDR1 SGHRS and CDR2 YFSETQ. This CDR3 is 15 amino acids long. V was clipped by 7 bases and J by 5 bases; unmatched bases: 7. CDR3 protein: CASRTGTSGTGELFF. The CDR3 coding sequence is TGCGCCAGCCGAACAGGGACTAGCGGAACCGGGGAGCTGTTTTTT.

The V and J genes are TRBV6-5 and TRBJ2-2; TRBD1 aligns across 11 bases. V lost 1 base to trimming and J lost 6 bases; unmatched junction nucleotides: 4. There are 16 residues in the CDR3. CDR1 and CDR2 (germline): MNHEY, SVGAGI. CDR3 residues: CASSYYGTGGAGELFF. The CDR3 DNA follows: TGTGCCAGCAGTTACTATGGGACAGGGGGGGCCGGGGAGCTGTTTTTT.

The chain uses TRBV27 and TRBJ1-2, with unresolved D. V was shortened by 2 bases and J by 2 bases, with 12 bases between the two germline ends. CDR1 is MNHEY, CDR2 SMNVEV, per germline (reference sequence). The length of the CDR3 is 15 residues. Here the CDR3 DNA reads TGTGCCAGCAGTTTAACCCCGCGGTGGAACTATGGCTACACCTTC. Its protein product is CASSLTPRWNYGYTF.

V usage is TRBV12-5 and J usage is TRBJ2-1, with a tentative D call TRBD2 (6 bases). V lost 4 bases to trimming and J lost 10 bases, with 23 bases between them. The CDR3 totals 16 residues. CDR1 and CDR2 (germline): LGHNT, FRNRAP. In DNA, the CDR3 is TGTGCTAGTGGTTCCCCTTTCGGGGGAGGACTAAGGGAGCAGTTCTTC. It specifies CASGSPFGGGLREQFF. The whole variable domain, filled in from reference TRBV12-5 and TRBJ2-1, reads DARVTQTPRHKVTEMGQEVTMRCQPILGHNTVFWYRQTMMQGLELLAYFRNRAPLDDSGMPKDRFSAEMPDATLATLKIQPSEPRDSAVYFCASGSPFGGGLREQFFGPGTRLTVL.

This CDR3 is CASRGRNTEAFF. The CDR3 region has the DNA TGTGCCAGTCGGGGGAGGAACACTGAAGCTTTCTTT. This chain joins TRBV19 and TRBJ1-1; D may be TRBD1 (5 bases). The CDR3 loop spans 12 amino acids. The ends were cut back, 8 bases at V and 1 base at J, with 8 bases in the middle. Germline V gene sequence: CDR1 LNHDA, CDR2 SQIVND (reference sequence).

J is TRBJ2-3 and V is TRBV11-2, with TRBD2 identical over 8 bases. Per the germline V gene, CDR1 is SGHAT and CDR2 is FQNNGV. V was pared by 6 bases and J by 2 bases, with 13 bases of the junction left unmatched. The CDR3 extends over 17 amino acids. The CDR3 DNA is TGTGCCAGCAGAGGCTCGGGGGGGGCTCCTCCCACAGATACGCAGTATTTT. Residues: CASRGSGGAPPTDTQYF.

The rearrangement links TRBV4-1 to TRBJ2-2, with 7 bases lining up with TRBD1. V lost 10 bases, J lost 0 bases, and 5 bases stayed unmatched. The CDR3 covers 14 residues. The germline CDR1 and CDR2 sequences are MGHRA and YSYEKL. The CDR3 spells CATSTGTNTGELFF. The CDR3, as DNA: TGCGCCACCTCGACAGGGACGAACACCGGGGAGCTGTTTTTT.

The chain is built from TRBV5-1 and TRBJ1-1, with D tentatively TRBD1 (6 bases). The CDR3 runs 15 residues. CDR1 and CDR2 from the germline V gene are SGHRS and YFSETQ. Trimming removed 6 bases at V and 4 bases at J, with 19 bases between. CDR3 DNA: TGCGCCAGCACCCTCGGGGGGGCAGGTTCCACTGAAGCTTTCTTT. It yields the protein CASTLGGAGSTEAFF. The full variable domain, its missing parts supplied by reference TRBV5-1 and TRBJ1-1, is KAGVTQTPRYLIKTRGQQVTLSCSPISGHRSVSWYQQTPGQGLQFLFEYFSETQRNKGNFPGRFSGRQFSNSRSEMNVSTLELGDSALYLCASTLGGAGSTEAFFGQGTRLTVV.

The V call is TRBV5-1, the J call TRBJ1-2; the match to TRBD1 covers 10 bases. CDR3 length: 14 amino acids. From germline, CDR1 is SGHRS and CDR2 YFSETQ. The ends lost 0 bases at V and 4 bases at J; junction bases unmatched: 0. The CDR3 protein is CASSLGDRGYGYTF. CDR3 DNA: TGCGCCAGCAGCTTGGGGGACAGGGGCTATGGCTACACCTTC.

In its sample, this clone was seen once. The chain combines TRBV29-1 with TRBJ1-2, with D possibly being TRBD1 (5 bases). The CDR3 loop spans 16 amino acids. The V gene lost 6 bases and the J gene lost 5 bases, with 25 bases spanning the gap. Germline V lookup: CDR1 SQVTM, CDR2 ANQGSEA. In DNA form, the CDR3 reads TGCAGCGTCCAGGCCCACGGAGCAGCAGGGTATTATGGCTACACCTTC. This codes for CSVQAHGAAGYYGYTF.

The chain is built from TRBV30 and TRBJ2-5; D is possibly TRBD1 (7 bases). V was pared by 3 bases and J by 4 bases, with 15 bases between. The CDR3 has 14 residues. Per the germline V gene, CDR1 is GTSNPN and CDR2 is SVGIG (reference sequence). This CDR3 is CAWRTGPGGETQYF. Here the CDR3 DNA reads TGTGCCTGGAGGACAGGGCCCGGGGGAGAGACCCAGTACTTC.

Only a few counts were recorded for this clone. The chain has TRBV2 and TRBJ1-6; no firm D call. The CDR3 runs to 14 residues. In germline, CDR1 is SNHLY, CDR2 FYNNEI. V gave up 7 bases and J gave up 2 bases, with 9 bases separating them. The CDR3 region has the DNA TGTGCCAGCATCCCCCGGGCCTATAATTCACCCCTCCACTTT. Amino acids: CASIPRAYNSPLHF.

This rearrangement joins TRBV6-4 to TRBJ2-3, with 8 bases that match TRBD2. This CDR3 contains 15 residues. CDR1 and CDR2 (germline): MRHNA, SNTAGT. The junction had 8 bases not matched to a gene; V was cut back by 5 bases and J by 4 bases. As DNA, the CDR3 is TGTGCCAGCAGTCCGCGGGGGGCGGGAGCAGATACGCAGTATTTT. It yields the protein CASSPRGAGADTQYF.

This clone was detected only a few times. The CDR3 DNA sequence: TGTGCCAGCAGTCCAGACTACGGCGGGGAGCTGTTTTTT. Its protein is CASSPDYGGELFF. This chain links TRBV6-5 with TRBJ2-2; tentative D call: TRBD2 (5 bases). The V gene lost 5 bases and the J gene lost 7 bases, with 11 bases spanning the gap. CDR3 length: 13 residues. Per germline, CDR1 MNHEY and CDR2 SVGAGI.

The rearrangement links TRBV12-3 or TRBV12-4 to TRBJ2-1; 10 bases map to TRBD2. The V and J ends lost 5 bases and 10 bases, in that order; junction bases with no gene match: 5. The CDR3 is 13 amino acids. The CDR3 bases are TGTGCCAGCAGTCAGAGCGGGAGGGAAGAGCAGTTCTTC. Translation gives CASSQSGREEQFF.

The chain joins TRBV20-1 to TRBJ1-4; D is undetermined. The V gene's germline CDR1 is DFQATT and CDR2 SNEGSKA (reference sequence). V lost 3 bases, J lost 8 bases, and 16 bases lay in between. The CDR3 length is 14 residues. The CDR3 nucleotides are TGCAGTGCTAGTAGTCCTTGGTTAGAAGAAAAACTGTTTTTT. It yields the protein CSASSPWLEEKLFF.

The chain combines TRBV2 with TRBJ1-6; no reliable D call. Germline assignment: CDR1 SNHLY and CDR2 FYNNEI. This CDR3 comprises 14 residues. The V and J ends lost 3 bases and 7 bases respectively, with 10 bases between them. The CDR3 DNA follows: TGTGCCAGCAGTGAGTCCAGTTGGAATTCACCCCTCCACTTT. Residues: CASSESSWNSPLHF.

CDR3 sequence reads: CASSLTGPGLAGVTGTQYF. CDR3 bases: TGTGCCAGCAGCTTAACAGGCCCGGGACTAGCGGGAGTTACGGGTACGCAGTATTTT. This chain links TRBV7-7 with TRBJ2-3; the match to TRBD2 covers 14 bases. The V gene's germline CDR1 is SSHAT and CDR2 FNYEAQ (reference sequence). The CDR3 loop spans 19 amino acids. V lost 2 bases, J lost 8 bases, and 15 bases stayed unmatched. The variable domain in full, with the rest retrieved from reference TRBV7-7 and TRBJ2-3, is GAGVSQSPRYKVTKRGQDVTLRCDPISSHATLYWYQQALGQGPEFLTYFNYEAQPDKSGLPSDRFSAERPEGSISTLTIQRTEQRDSAMYRCASSLTGPGLAGVTGTQYFGPGTRLTVL.

This clone showed up just a few times. The chain recombines TRBV2 with TRBJ2-4; a possible D gene is TRBD2 (5 bases). Trimming removed 2 bases from V and 8 bases from J, with 19 bases in between. CDR1 is SNHLY and CDR2 is FYNNEI in the germline V gene. The CDR3 has 16 residues. The CDR3 loop is CASSERRSANADIQYF. The CDR3 bases are TGTGCCAGCAGTGAAAGGAGGAGCGCGAACGCGGACATTCAGTACTTC.

This rearrangement joins TRBV5-6 to TRBJ2-3, with D tentatively TRBD2 (6 bases). V lost 5 bases to trimming and J lost 0 bases, with 16 bases between them. The germline V gene has CDR1 SGHDT and CDR2 YYEEEE. This CDR3 is built from 16 residues. The CDR3 DNA is TGTGCCAGCAGTCCCGGGGGACTGACTAGCACAGATACGCAGTATTTT. Its protein product is CASSPGGLTSTDTQYF.

This clone was detected only once. DNA for the CDR3: TGTGCCAGCAGCTCAAGGGACAGAGAGCTCGAGCAGTACTTC. Amino acids: CASSSRDRELEQYF. V usage is TRBV27 and J usage is TRBJ2-7, with TRBD1 matching 7 bases. This CDR3 has 14 amino acids. Trimming at V came to 6 bases and at J to 6 bases, leaving 11 bases not matched to a gene. Germline CDR1 MNHEY, CDR2 SMNVEV (reference sequence).

V and J are TRBV10-3 and TRBJ1-3, with TRBD1 matching over 8 bases. The CDR3 has 14 amino acids. The J segment lost 8 bases and the V segment lost 6 bases, leaving 9 bases of the junction unmatched. Germline V lookup: CDR1 ENHRY, CDR2 SYGVKD. The DNA for the CDR3 is TGTGCCATCAGCCGGGACAGGTCCGGGGACACCATATATTTT. Protein product: CAISRDRSGDTIYF.

This chain joins TRBV7-2 and TRBJ1-4; D is uncertain. Germline V gives CDR1 SGHTA, CDR2 FQGNSA. The CDR3 contains 12 residues. V was clipped by 3 bases and J by 8 bases, with 7 bases between them. The CDR3: CASSLVREKLFF. The CDR3 DNA follows: TGTGCCAGCAGCTTGGTACGGGAAAAACTGTTTTTT.

The rearrangement joins TRBV5-1 to TRBJ2-1; D remains unclear. CDR3 length: 12 amino acids. The V end lost 0 bases, the J end lost 14 bases, and 12 bases lay between the germline ends. CDR1 is SGHRS and CDR2 is YFSETQ in the germline V gene. For the CDR3, the DNA is TGCGCCAGCAGCTTGGATTGGGCTAATGAGTTCTTC. Protein product: CASSLDWANEFF. Together with reference TRBV5-1 and TRBJ2-1, the CDR3 gives the full variable domain: KAGVTQTPRYLIKTRGQQVTLSCSPISGHRSVSWYQQTPGQGLQFLFEYFSETQRNKGNFPGRFSGRQFSNSRSEMNVSTLELGDSALYLCASSLDWANEFFGPGTRLTVL.

The chain links TRBV5-1 to TRBJ2-3; 7 nucleotides match TRBD2. The CDR3 totals 18 residues. Germline values: CDR1 SGHRS, CDR2 YFSETQ. Germline trimming cut 0 bases from V and 3 bases from J; bases unmatched to any gene: 13. The CDR3 region is CASSLVPPSLADTDTQYF. The CDR3 DNA is TGCGCCAGCAGCTTGGTCCCCCCGTCGCTAGCGGATACAGATACGCAGTATTTT.

The chain couples TRBV7-2 to TRBJ2-1; perhaps TRBD2 as D (5 bases). With 0 bases removed from V and 5 bases from J, the gap between germline ends came to 11 bases. CDR3 size: 15 residues. Looked up from germline, CDR1 is SGHTA and CDR2 is FQGNSA. The CDR3 loop reads CASSLASTTNNEQFF. The CDR3 DNA follows: TGTGCCAGCAGCTTAGCGTCGACTACCAACAATGAGCAGTTCTTC.